This note documents a single T cell receptor (beta chain) sequence. The germline CDR1 and CDR2 sequences are SGHTA and FQGTGA. The CDR3 consists of 14 residues. V was shortened by 5 bases and J by 4 bases, with 14 bases between the two germline ends. This specimen comes from a study of T cells in Graves' hyperthyroidism and ophthalmopathy. Using RNA transcripts as the source, TCR beta CDR3 regions were amplified. HTBI primers were employed in a first-round RT-PCR of the TCR CDR3. TCRdb re-called the multiplex PCR reads through MiXCR, storing one row per CDR3 protein. The table has approximately 300,000 distinct CDR3 sequences, around a sixth seen once; the top ten hold roughly 31%.

Sequencing was done on a sample of blood. The chain couples TRBV7-3 to TRBJ1-1; D remains ambiguous. This sequence originates from a man aged 25-45 years with Graves' hyperthyroidism. The CDR3 is CASSPRGGLTEAFF. The CDR3 region has the DNA TGTGCCAGCAGCCCCCGAGGAGGCCTCACTGAAGCTTTCTTT.